Sequencing of this T cell receptor (beta chain) was carried out in a study of PD-1 blockade in classical Hodgkin lymphoma. Study context: Patients were infused with nivolumab 3 mg/kg every 2 weeks.

No patient escaped relapse after autologous stem cell transplantation, and brentuximab vedotin exposure varied. The germline V gene has CDR1 SGHVS and CDR2 FNYEAQ. The CDR3 totals 13 residues. V was pared by 5 bases and J by 1 base, with 8 bases between. Study conclusions and caveats: For complete responders, baseline diversity was comparable to that of newly diagnosed patients. Factors driving the repertoire differences, possibly disease activity or prior therapy, remain undefined. As was reported, newly diagnosed patients showed lower baseline TCR diversity than healthy donors did.

Details on this clone: Its antigen is unknown.

Assay used: immunoSEQ multiplex PCR; TCRdb lists only in-frame clones, some missing. The table has approximately 12,000 clones, approximately 75% seen once. The sequences come from peripheral blood mononuclear cells (PBMCs), collected at baseline. This chain links TRBV7-6 with TRBJ1-1, with unresolved D. The receptor comes from a human donor with classical Hodgkin lymphoma. In DNA form, the CDR3 reads TGTGCCAGCAGCCCGGGTCAGAACACTGAAGCTTTCTTT. This sequence encodes CASSPGQNTEAFF.